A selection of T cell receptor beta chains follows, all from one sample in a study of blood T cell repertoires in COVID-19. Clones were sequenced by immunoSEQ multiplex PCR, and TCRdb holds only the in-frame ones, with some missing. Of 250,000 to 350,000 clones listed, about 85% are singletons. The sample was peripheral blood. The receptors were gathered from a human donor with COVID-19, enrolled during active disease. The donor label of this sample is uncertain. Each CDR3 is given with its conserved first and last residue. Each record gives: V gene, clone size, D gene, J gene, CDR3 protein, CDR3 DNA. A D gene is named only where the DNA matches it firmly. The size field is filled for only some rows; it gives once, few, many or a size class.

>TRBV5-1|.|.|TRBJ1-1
CASSPHFMNTEAFF
TGCGCCAGCAGCCCTCACTTCATGAACACTGAAGCTTTCTTT
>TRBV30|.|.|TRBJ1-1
CAWTRVDTEAFF
TGTGCCTGGACGAGGGTCGACACTGAAGCTTTCTTT
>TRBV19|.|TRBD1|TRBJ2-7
CASSGTGAYEQYF
TGTGCCAGTAGTGGGACAGGGGCCTACGAGCAGTACTTC
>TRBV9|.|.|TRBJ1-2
CASSVDYGGANYGYTF
TGTGCCAGCAGCGTAGACTATGGGGGGGCAAACTATGGCTACACCTTC
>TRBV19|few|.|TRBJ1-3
CASSWRFEGSSAGNTIYF
TGTGCCAGTAGCTGGCGTTTCGAGGGAAGTAGTGCTGGAAACACCATATATTTT
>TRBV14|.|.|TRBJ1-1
CASSQVGGSEAFF
TGTGCCAGCAGCCAAGTGGGGGGGAGTGAAGCTTTCTTT
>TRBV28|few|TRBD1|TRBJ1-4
CASSRQGVGEKLFF
TGTGCCAGCAGCCGACAGGGCGTTGGTGAAAAACTGTTTTTT
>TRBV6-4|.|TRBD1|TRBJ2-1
CASSPGTGSYNEQFF
TGTGCCAGCAGTCCCGGGACAGGCTCCTACAATGAGCAGTTCTTC
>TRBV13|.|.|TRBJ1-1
CASSEGGRAGREAFF
TGTGCCAGCAGCGAAGGCGGCAGGGCGGGGCGTGAAGCTTTCTTT
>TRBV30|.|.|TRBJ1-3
CAWSTASGNTIYF
TGTGCCTGGAGTACAGCCTCTGGAAACACCATATATTTT
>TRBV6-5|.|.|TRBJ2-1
CASVVGLGAEQFF
TGTGCCAGCGTCGTCGGATTGGGGGCGGAGCAGTTCTTC
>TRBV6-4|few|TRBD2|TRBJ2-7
CASSEVAGGPREQYF
TGTGCCAGCAGTGAAGTAGCGGGAGGGCCCCGGGAGCAGTACTTC
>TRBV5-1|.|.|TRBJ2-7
CASSRGGVTGSSYEQYF
TGCGCCAGCAGCCGTGGAGGAGTTACAGGGAGCTCCTACGAGCAGTACTTC